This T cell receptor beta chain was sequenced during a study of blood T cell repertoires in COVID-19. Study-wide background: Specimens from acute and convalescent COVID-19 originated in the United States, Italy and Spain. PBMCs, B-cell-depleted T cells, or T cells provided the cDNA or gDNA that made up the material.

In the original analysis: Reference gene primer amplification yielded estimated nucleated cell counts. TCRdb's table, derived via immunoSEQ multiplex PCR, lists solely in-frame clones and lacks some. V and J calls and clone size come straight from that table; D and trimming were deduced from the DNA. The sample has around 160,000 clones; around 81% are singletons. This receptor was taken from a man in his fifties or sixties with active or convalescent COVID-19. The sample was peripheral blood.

CDR3 bases: TGTGCCAGCTCACCCCCCGCAGGGGGCCGTACTGAAGCTTTCTTT. Amino acid sequence: CASSPPAGGRTEAFF. J is TRBJ1-1 and V is TRBV18; 8 bases are a match to TRBD1. Germline V gene sequence: CDR1 KGHSH, CDR2 LQKENI. The CDR3 runs to 15 residues. The junction had 8 bases not matched to a gene; V was cut back by 3 bases and J by 5 bases.